A single sample gave rise to the 17 T cell receptor beta chains below, sequenced in a study of siplizumab effects on memory and regulatory T cells. Sequencing used immunoSEQ multiplex PCR; TCRdb keeps in-frame clones, though not all of them. The sample lists over 85,000 clones; about 93% were seen once. Source material: CD4+ T cells sorted from blood. The receptors were gathered from a human donor in good health.

This clone was seen only once. V and J are TRBV11-2 and TRBJ2-7; the match to TRBD1 covers 7 bases. CDR1 is SGHAT, CDR2 FQNNGV, per germline. The CDR3 has 14 amino acids. The V and J ends lost 5 bases and 3 bases, in that order; junction bases with no gene match: 7. The CDR3, as DNA: TGTGCCAGCAGCCACATCCGGGACAGCTACGAGCAGTACTTC. Protein: CASSHIRDSYEQYF.

The chain is built from TRBV7-6 and TRBJ1-5; D gene unclear. V dropped 5 bases and J dropped 6 bases, with 14 bases sitting between them. CDR3 length: 14 residues. The V gene's germline CDR1 is SGHVS and CDR2 FNYEAQ. The CDR3 spells CASSPGLGLQPQHF. The CDR3, as DNA: TGTGCCAGCAGCCCCGGACTGGGCCTTCAGCCCCAGCATTTT.

This clone turned up a few times. The rearrangement links TRBV6-5 to TRBJ2-1; TRBD2 might be the D (6 bases). This CDR3 is built from 13 residues. CDR1 is MNHEY and CDR2 is SVGAGI in the germline V gene. V shed 7 bases and J shed 10 bases, with 17 bases lying between them. Written as DNA, the CDR3 is TGTGCCAGCATCAACAGGCAGGGAGGAGAGCAGTTCTTC. It codes for CASINRQGGEQFF.

V and J are TRBV25-1 and TRBJ2-3; the D is unclear. The V and J ends lost 8 bases and 4 bases respectively, with 13 bases between them. This CDR3 is built from 13 residues. The germline V gene has CDR1 MGHDK and CDR2 SYGVNS. For the CDR3, the DNA is TGTGCCAGCGGAGCCCCGCCGGCAGATACGCAGTATTTT. As protein: CASGAPPADTQYF.

This chain uses TRBV18 with TRBJ1-1; tentative D call: TRBD1 (6 bases). The CDR3 runs to 15 residues. The germline gives CDR1 KGHSH, CDR2 LQKENI. Between the trimmed V and J ends, which lost 3 bases and 3 bases, there was a span of 14 bases. DNA of the CDR3: TGTGCCAGCTCACCTAAACAGGGAGCGGACACTGAAGCTTTCTTT. Encoded protein: CASSPKQGADTEAFF.

The rearrangement links TRBV15 to TRBJ1-3, with TRBD1 matching 7 bases. V lost 5 bases, J lost 0 bases, and 7 bases stayed unmatched. The CDR3 has 16 amino acids. CDR1 LNHNV and CDR2 YYDKDF come from the germline V gene (reference sequence). In DNA form, the CDR3 reads TGTGCCACCAGCCGCTCGGGACAGTTCTCTGGAAACACCATATATTTT. It is translated as CATSRSGQFSGNTIYF.

V usage is TRBV30 and J usage is TRBJ2-1; D is ambiguous. The CDR3 has 15 residues. The germline CDR1 and CDR2 sequences are GTSNPN and SVGIG (reference sequence). With 4 bases removed from V and 3 bases from J, the gap between germline ends came to 16 bases. The CDR3 region is CAWIRYQNRYNEQFF. The DNA for the CDR3 is TGTGCCTGGATTCGGTACCAAAACCGCTACAATGAGCAGTTCTTC.

This rearrangement joins TRBV6-4 to TRBJ2-4, with 8 bases lining up with TRBD1. The V and J ends lost 4 bases and 8 bases, in that order; junction bases with no gene match: 7. Germline CDR1 MRHNA, CDR2 SNTAGT. CDR3 length: 14 amino acids. CDR3: CASSAGQEGDIQYF. In DNA, the CDR3 is TGTGCCAGCAGTGCGGGACAGGAGGGAGACATTCAGTACTTC.

This sequence joins TRBV6-5 and TRBJ2-7; TRBD1 aligns across 8 bases. Germline V lookup: CDR1 MNHEY, CDR2 SVGAGI. This CDR3 is 15 amino acids long. The V gene end was trimmed by 5 bases and the J gene end by 2 bases; junction bases not matched to a gene: 8. CDR3 region: CASSPRQGSPYEQYF. CDR3 DNA sequence: TGTGCCAGCAGTCCACGACAGGGGAGCCCCTACGAGCAGTACTTC.

The chain is built from TRBV9 and TRBJ1-1, with a tentative D call TRBD1 (6 bases). The length of the CDR3 is 14 residues. Per germline, CDR1 SGDLS and CDR2 YYNGEE. Between the trimmed V and J ends, which lost 4 bases and 4 bases, there was a span of 14 bases. Here the CDR3 DNA reads TGTGCCAGCAGCCACAGGACAGATGGCACTGAAGCTTTCTTT. This encodes CASSHRTDGTEAFF.

The CDR3 reads CASSLGQPSNNEQFF. As DNA, the CDR3 is TGTGCCAGCAGCCTGGGACAACCATCTAACAATGAGCAGTTCTTC. The chain employs TRBV7-9 and TRBJ2-1; possibly TRBD1 for D (6 bases). Germline loops: CDR1 SEHNR, CDR2 FQNEAQ (reference sequence). CDR3 size: 15 residues. With 5 bases removed from V and 5 bases from J, the gap between germline ends came to 16 bases.

There are a few counts of this clone. The V call is TRBV28, the J call TRBJ1-2; D gene unclear. This CDR3 contains 12 residues. The V gene's germline CDR1 is MDHEN and CDR2 SYDVKM. V gave up 5 bases and J gave up 3 bases, with 7 bases separating them. CDR3 protein: CASSAEDYGYTF. CDR3 nucleotide sequence: TGTGCCAGCAGTGCCGAAGACTATGGCTACACCTTC.

The chain joins TRBV6-6 to TRBJ2-6, with 7 positions matching TRBD1. J lost 2 bases, V lost 6 bases, and 4 bases had no gene match. The V gene's germline CDR1 is MNHNY and CDR2 SVGAGI (reference sequence). The CDR3 runs to 15 residues. The CDR3, as DNA: TGTGCCAGCAGCCCAGGGGGTACTGGGGCCAACGTCCTGACTTTC. The encoded protein is CASSPGGTGANVLTF.

V gene TRBV5-1 combines with J gene TRBJ2-7, with 11 bases identical to TRBD1. From germline, CDR1 is SGHRS and CDR2 YFSETQ. The CDR3 length is 16 residues. The J segment lost 5 bases and the V segment lost 0 bases, leaving 7 bases of the junction unmatched. CDR3 in DNA: TGCGCCAGCAGCTTGGAGCGGGGACAGGGGGGAAACGAGCAGTACTTC. This sequence encodes CASSLERGQGGNEQYF. The full variable domain, its missing parts supplied by reference TRBV5-1 and TRBJ2-7, is KAGVTQTPRYLIKTRGQQVTLSCSPISGHRSVSWYQQTPGQGLQFLFEYFSETQRNKGNFPGRFSGRQFSNSRSEMNVSTLELGDSALYLCASSLERGQGGNEQYFGPGTRLTVT.

The V call is TRBV28, the J call TRBJ2-1, with D tentatively TRBD2 (6 bases). This CDR3 contains 15 residues. Trimming stripped 7 bases from V and 6 bases from J, with 19 bases between. The germline gives CDR1 MDHEN, CDR2 SYDVKM. In DNA, the CDR3 is TGTGCCAGCACACATGGGTCGCGGGATTTCAATGAGCAGTTCTTC. Residues: CASTHGSRDFNEQFF. Complete variable domain (other parts from reference TRBV28 and TRBJ2-1): DVKVTQSSRYLVKRTGEKVFLECVQDMDHENMFWYRQDPGLGLRLIYFSYDVKMKEKGDIPEGYSVSREKKERFSLILESASTNQTSMYLCASTHGSRDFNEQFFGPGTRLTVL.

The V gene is TRBV5-1, the J gene TRBJ2-5; no clear D gene. The CDR3 covers 13 residues. Per germline, CDR1 SGHRS and CDR2 YFSETQ. Deletions cut 0 bases from V and 11 bases from J, with 14 bases between. This chain's CDR3 is CASSLDRHSQQYF. DNA of the CDR3: TGCGCCAGCAGCTTGGACCGACACTCTCAGCAGTACTTC.

The CDR3 region has the DNA TGTGCCAGCAGCCGAACCCAGTCTAGGGAGGAAAAACTGTTTTTT. Protein sequence: CASSRTQSREEKLFF. This chain connects TRBV7-9 to TRBJ1-4, with no clear D. V gave up 5 bases and J gave up 8 bases, with 18 bases separating them. Germline CDR1 is SEHNR and CDR2 is FQNEAQ (reference sequence). This CDR3 is 15 amino acids long.